Listed below are T cell receptor beta chains from one sample, sequenced in a study of blood T cells in healthy people across ages. Via MiXCR, TCRdb re-called the 5' RACE reads, giving one row per CDR3 protein. The sample lists fewer than 900,000 distinct CDR3 sequences, 45% to 50% occurring once. The material sequenced was blood. The receptors derive from a woman in her sixties in good health. Each CDR3 is given with its conserved first and last residue. The order of the fields is J gene, V gene, clone size, D gene, CDR3 DNA, CDR3 protein. A D gene is named only where the DNA matches it firmly. Rows give clone size only sometimes, using once, few, many, or a class for an expanded clone.

j_call: TRBJ2-7; v_call: TRBV7-9; clone_size: -; d_call: -; cdr3_nt: TGTGCCAGCACCCCGGGACTCTCCTACGAGCAGTACTTC; cdr3_aa: CASTPGLSYEQYF
j_call: TRBJ2-3; v_call: TRBV2; clone_size: few; d_call: -; cdr3_nt: TGTGCCAGCCTCAGGAGCGGCACAGATACGCAGTATTTT; cdr3_aa: CASLRSGTDTQYF
j_call: TRBJ2-2; v_call: TRBV4-2; clone_size: -; d_call: TRBD2; cdr3_nt: TGTGCCAGCAGCCAAGTCGCTAGCGGGATGGGGGAGCTGTTTTTT; cdr3_aa: CASSQVASGMGELFF
j_call: TRBJ1-4; v_call: TRBV6-6; clone_size: few; d_call: -; cdr3_nt: TGTGCCAGCAGTTCCCTGGACCGAAATGAAAAACTGTTTTTT; cdr3_aa: CASSSLDRNEKLFF
j_call: TRBJ1-1; v_call: TRBV5-8; clone_size: -; d_call: -; cdr3_nt: TGTGCCAGCAGCCGAGGGAAAACTAAGAACACTGAAGCTTTCTTT; cdr3_aa: CASSRGKTKNTEAFF
j_call: TRBJ2-3; v_call: TRBV20-1; clone_size: few; d_call: TRBD2; cdr3_nt: TGCAGTGCTTTTAGCGGGAGGTCGGCAGATACGCAGTATTTT; cdr3_aa: CSAFSGRSADTQYF
j_call: TRBJ1-2; v_call: TRBV7-2; clone_size: few; d_call: TRBD1; cdr3_nt: TGTGCCAGCAGCTTAGGAGGGACAGGGGGCGTTGTTGGTGGCTACACCTTC; cdr3_aa: CASSLGGTGGVVGGYTF
j_call: TRBJ2-7; v_call: TRBV12-3/TRBV12-4; clone_size: -; d_call: -; cdr3_nt: TGTGCCAGCAGTCAATCAAGCCCCTACGAGCAGTACTTC; cdr3_aa: CASSQSSPYEQYF
j_call: TRBJ2-7; v_call: TRBV20-1; clone_size: -; d_call: -; cdr3_nt: TGCAGTGCTAGCAGGGGGAGGGCATACGAGCAGTACTTC; cdr3_aa: CSASRGRAYEQYF
j_call: TRBJ1-1; v_call: TRBV20-1; clone_size: -; d_call: -; cdr3_nt: TGCAGTGCTAGCAGCCCCTGGCTGAACACTGAAGCTTTCTTT; cdr3_aa: CSASSPWLNTEAFF
j_call: TRBJ2-6; v_call: TRBV7-6; clone_size: few; d_call: -; cdr3_nt: TGTGCCAGCAGCTTAGGGGCAAGGGTTTCTGGGGCCAACGTCCTGACTTTC; cdr3_aa: CASSLGARVSGANVLTF
j_call: TRBJ2-3; v_call: TRBV6-4; clone_size: -; d_call: TRBD1; cdr3_nt: TGTGCCAGCAGTGGCCGTGGGACAGAGACGCAGTATTTT; cdr3_aa: CASSGRGTETQYF
j_call: TRBJ2-4; v_call: TRBV28; clone_size: -; d_call: TRBD2; cdr3_nt: TGTGCCAGCAGTCCCCGAAGCGGGAGGCAGGGCAAAAACATTCAGTACTTC; cdr3_aa: CASSPRSGRQGKNIQYF
j_call: TRBJ1-2; v_call: TRBV20-1; clone_size: -; d_call: TRBD1; cdr3_nt: TGCAGTGCCCTGATGGGGACAGCCAACTATGGCTACACCTTC; cdr3_aa: CSALMGTANYGYTF
j_call: TRBJ1-4; v_call: TRBV5-1; clone_size: -; d_call: -; cdr3_nt: TGCGCCAGCAGCTTGGCCCAGACCGGTGGAAAACTGTTTTTT; cdr3_aa: CASSLAQTGGKLFF
j_call: TRBJ2-7; v_call: TRBV20-1; clone_size: -; d_call: -; cdr3_nt: TGCAGTGCTGCAGGCTCCTACGAGCAGTACTTC; cdr3_aa: CSAAGSYEQYF
j_call: TRBJ2-5; v_call: TRBV7-9; clone_size: -; d_call: -; cdr3_nt: TGTGCCAGCAGCCCAAACAGTGGCCCTGGGGAGACCCAGTACTTC; cdr3_aa: CASSPNSGPGETQYF
j_call: TRBJ2-4; v_call: TRBV29-1; clone_size: -; d_call: -; cdr3_nt: TGCAGCGTTGCGGATTGGGACTTCATTCAGTACTTC; cdr3_aa: CSVADWDFIQYF
j_call: TRBJ1-2; v_call: TRBV30; clone_size: few; d_call: -; cdr3_nt: TGTGCCTGGAGCAAGGACTATGGCTACACCTTC; cdr3_aa: CAWSKDYGYTF
j_call: TRBJ2-3; v_call: TRBV5-1; clone_size: -; d_call: TRBD1; cdr3_nt: TGCGCCAGCAGCCGGGACAGAATTAGCACAGATACGCAGTATTTT; cdr3_aa: CASSRDRISTDTQYF
j_call: TRBJ2-3; v_call: TRBV3-1; clone_size: -; d_call: TRBD1; cdr3_nt: TGTGCCAGCAGCCAGATGGGACAGGACCATACGCAGTATTTT; cdr3_aa: CASSQMGQDHTQYF
j_call: TRBJ2-1; v_call: TRBV11-3; clone_size: -; d_call: TRBD2; cdr3_nt: TGTGCCAGCAGCTTAGGGACTAGTGTCTTCAATGAGCAGTTCTTC; cdr3_aa: CASSLGTSVFNEQFF
j_call: TRBJ2-7; v_call: TRBV11-2; clone_size: few; d_call: TRBD1; cdr3_nt: TGTGCCAGCAGCTTCGGTGGGGTTGGACAGGGCTTAGGCTACGAGCAGTACTTC; cdr3_aa: CASSFGGVGQGLGYEQYF
j_call: TRBJ1-1; v_call: TRBV6-1; clone_size: -; d_call: -; cdr3_nt: TGTGCCAGCAGTGAAGGACAGCTTATCCCTAATGAAGCTTTCTTT; cdr3_aa: CASSEGQLIPNEAFF
j_call: TRBJ2-5; v_call: TRBV5-1; clone_size: once; d_call: TRBD2; cdr3_nt: TGCGCCAGCAGCTTGTACGGCACTAGCGGGAGATCAAATTACCAAGAGACCCAGTACTTC; cdr3_aa: CASSLYGTSGRSNYQETQYF
j_call: TRBJ2-4; v_call: TRBV20-1; clone_size: -; d_call: -; cdr3_nt: TGCAGTGCTAGAGATCTGAGAGGCAGGGGAGAAAACATTCAGTACTTC; cdr3_aa: CSARDLRGRGENIQYF
j_call: TRBJ1-1; v_call: TRBV29-1; clone_size: -; d_call: -; cdr3_nt: TGCAGCGTTGTTGGGGGGAACACTGAAGCTTTCTTT; cdr3_aa: CSVVGGNTEAFF
j_call: TRBJ2-1; v_call: TRBV7-6; clone_size: many; d_call: TRBD2; cdr3_nt: TGTGCCAGCAGCTTAGAGGGGGCCGTGGGACTAGCGATCAATGAGCAGTTCTTC; cdr3_aa: CASSLEGAVGLAINEQFF
j_call: TRBJ2-1; v_call: TRBV5-6; clone_size: few; d_call: -; cdr3_nt: TGTGCCAGCAGCTCACAGTTTGAAGTGCAGTTCTTC; cdr3_aa: CASSSQFEVQFF
j_call: TRBJ2-5; v_call: TRBV12-3/TRBV12-4; clone_size: once; d_call: TRBD1; cdr3_nt: TGTGCCAGCAGTGTATATAGGACAGGGAGCCACGAGCGGTACTTC; cdr3_aa: CASSVYRTGSHERYF
j_call: TRBJ2-5; v_call: TRBV4-2; clone_size: few; d_call: -; cdr3_nt: TGTGCCAGCGCCCTCCAACGTTTGAGGGGCGAGACCCAGTACTTC; cdr3_aa: CASALQRLRGETQYF
j_call: TRBJ2-5; v_call: TRBV15; clone_size: once; d_call: -; cdr3_nt: TGTGTCACCAGCAGAGATGGGACTGGGGAGACCCAGTACTTC; cdr3_aa: CVTSRDGTGETQYF
j_call: TRBJ2-2; v_call: TRBV9; clone_size: -; d_call: -; cdr3_nt: TGTGCCAGCAGCGTAGATTGGAACACCGGGGAGCTGTTTTTT; cdr3_aa: CASSVDWNTGELFF
j_call: TRBJ2-1; v_call: TRBV20-1; clone_size: few; d_call: -; cdr3_nt: TGCAGTGCTAGAGCGTCCCTAAATGAGCAGTTCTTC; cdr3_aa: CSARASLNEQFF
j_call: TRBJ2-1; v_call: TRBV29-1; clone_size: -; d_call: -; cdr3_nt: TGCAGCCCAAGAAGGGCATCCTACAATGAGCAATTCTTC; cdr3_aa: CSPRRASYNEQFF
j_call: TRBJ1-5; v_call: TRBV20-1; clone_size: -; d_call: TRBD1; cdr3_nt: TGCAGTGCTACAACAGGGGTGTCGAGCAATCGGCCCCAGCATTTT; cdr3_aa: CSATTGVSSNRPQHF
j_call: TRBJ2-5; v_call: TRBV5-1; clone_size: few; d_call: TRBD1; cdr3_nt: TGCGCCAGCAGCTCACCAGGGGGCGGAGAGACCCAGTACTTC; cdr3_aa: CASSSPGGGETQYF
j_call: TRBJ1-2; v_call: TRBV11-2; clone_size: many; d_call: -; cdr3_nt: TGTGCCAGCAGCTTCGGGGTTAACTATGGCTACACCTTC; cdr3_aa: CASSFGVNYGYTF
j_call: TRBJ1-2; v_call: TRBV5-1; clone_size: few; d_call: -; cdr3_nt: TGCGCCAGCAGCTTGGCCGGGGCCTCGACCTATGGCTACACCTTC; cdr3_aa: CASSLAGASTYGYTF
j_call: TRBJ1-1; v_call: TRBV7-9; clone_size: -; d_call: -; cdr3_nt: TGTGCCAGCAGCTGGTCTGCGAACACTGAAGCTTTCTTT; cdr3_aa: CASSWSANTEAFF
j_call: TRBJ2-5; v_call: TRBV18; clone_size: many; d_call: -; cdr3_nt: TGTGCCAGCAGTCCTCGGACGGGTGAGGAGACCCAGTACTTC; cdr3_aa: CASSPRTGEETQYF
j_call: TRBJ2-3; v_call: TRBV9; clone_size: once; d_call: -; cdr3_nt: TGTGCCAGCAGCGTAGGGGTCAGAGAAGCAGATACGCAGTATTTT; cdr3_aa: CASSVGVREADTQYF
j_call: TRBJ2-3; v_call: TRBV7-9; clone_size: -; d_call: TRBD2; cdr3_nt: TGTGCCAGCAGCGCCCGACCCGGGACTAGACGAGATACGCAGTATTTT; cdr3_aa: CASSARPGTRRDTQYF
j_call: TRBJ1-2; v_call: TRBV27; clone_size: -; d_call: -; cdr3_nt: TGTGCCACCGGAGAGGGGGGCTATGGCTACACCTTC; cdr3_aa: CATGEGGYGYTF
j_call: TRBJ2-7; v_call: TRBV5-6; clone_size: few; d_call: TRBD2; cdr3_nt: TGTGCCAGCAGCTCCGATCCTATAGCGGGAGGCCTCTACGAGCAGTACTTC; cdr3_aa: CASSSDPIAGGLYEQYF
j_call: TRBJ2-6; v_call: TRBV20-1; clone_size: few; d_call: -; cdr3_nt: TGCAGTGCTCAGGACCCCTCTGGGGCCAACGTCCTGACTTTC; cdr3_aa: CSAQDPSGANVLTF
j_call: TRBJ1-1; v_call: TRBV7-3; clone_size: -; d_call: -; cdr3_nt: TGTGCCAGCAGCATGATGGGGCACACTGAAGCTTTCTTT; cdr3_aa: CASSMMGHTEAFF
j_call: TRBJ2-7; v_call: TRBV27; clone_size: few; d_call: -; cdr3_nt: TGTGCCAGCAGCCCCGACCGGCAGGCGTCCTACGAGCAGTACTTC; cdr3_aa: CASSPDRQASYEQYF
j_call: TRBJ1-2; v_call: TRBV13; clone_size: -; d_call: -; cdr3_nt: TGTGCCAGCCGAGCGGTTGGGGCGGCTAACTATGGCTACACCTTC; cdr3_aa: CASRAVGAANYGYTF
j_call: TRBJ2-1; v_call: TRBV6-2/TRBV6-3; clone_size: -; d_call: TRBD1; cdr3_nt: TGTGCCAGCGGACCGGCCAGGGGGTCCCCGAGCTCCTACAATGAGCAGTTCTTC; cdr3_aa: CASGPARGSPSSYNEQFF
j_call: TRBJ2-5; v_call: TRBV3-1; clone_size: few; d_call: -; cdr3_nt: TGTGCCAGCAGGGCAGCCTTTGAAACCCAGTACTTC; cdr3_aa: CASRAAFETQYF